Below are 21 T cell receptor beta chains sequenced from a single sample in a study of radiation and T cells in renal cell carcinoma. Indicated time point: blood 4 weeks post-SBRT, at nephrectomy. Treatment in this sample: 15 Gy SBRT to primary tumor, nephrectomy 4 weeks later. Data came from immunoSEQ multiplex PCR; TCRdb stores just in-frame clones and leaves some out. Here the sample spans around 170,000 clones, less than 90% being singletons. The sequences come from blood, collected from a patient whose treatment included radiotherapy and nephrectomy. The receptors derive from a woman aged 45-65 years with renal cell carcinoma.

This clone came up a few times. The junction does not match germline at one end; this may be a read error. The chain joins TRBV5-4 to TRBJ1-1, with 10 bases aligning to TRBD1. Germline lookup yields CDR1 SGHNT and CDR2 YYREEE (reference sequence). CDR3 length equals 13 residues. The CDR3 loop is CASSSNLMGQGLF. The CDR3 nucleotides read TGTGCCAGCAGCTCCAACCTAATGGGACAGGGGCTTTTT.

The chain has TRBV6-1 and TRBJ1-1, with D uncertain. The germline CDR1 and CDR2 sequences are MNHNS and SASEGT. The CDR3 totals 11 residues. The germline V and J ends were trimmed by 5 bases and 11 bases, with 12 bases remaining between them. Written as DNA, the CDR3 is TGTGCCAGCAGTTCTGGCTTCTGGGCTTTCTTT. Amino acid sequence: CASSSGFWAFF.

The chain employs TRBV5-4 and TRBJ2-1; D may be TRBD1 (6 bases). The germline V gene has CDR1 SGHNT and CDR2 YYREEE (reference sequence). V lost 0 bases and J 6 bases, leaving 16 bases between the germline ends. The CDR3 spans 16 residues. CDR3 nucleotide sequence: TGTGCCAGCAGCTTGGCCTTCGGGACAAGGGTCAATGAGCAGTTCTTC. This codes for CASSLAFGTRVNEQFF.

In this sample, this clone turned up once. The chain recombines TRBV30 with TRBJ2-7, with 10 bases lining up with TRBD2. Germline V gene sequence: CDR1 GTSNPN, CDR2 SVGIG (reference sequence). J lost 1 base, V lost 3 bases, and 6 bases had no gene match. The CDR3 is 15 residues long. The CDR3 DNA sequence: TGTGCCTGGAGAGGAATAGCGGGGGGTTCCTACGAGCAGTACTTC. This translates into CAWRGIAGGSYEQYF.

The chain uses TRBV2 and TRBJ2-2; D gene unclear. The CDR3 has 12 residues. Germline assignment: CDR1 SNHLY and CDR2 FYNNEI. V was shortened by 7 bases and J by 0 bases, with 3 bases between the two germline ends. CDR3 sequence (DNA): TGTGCCAGCAACTCGAACACCGGGGAGCTGTTTTTT. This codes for CASNSNTGELFF.

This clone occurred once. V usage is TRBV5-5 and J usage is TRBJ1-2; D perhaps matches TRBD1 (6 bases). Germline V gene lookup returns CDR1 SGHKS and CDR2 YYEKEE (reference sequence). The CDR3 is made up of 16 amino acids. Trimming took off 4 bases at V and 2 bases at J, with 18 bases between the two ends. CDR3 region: CASSLGIWGLNYGYTF. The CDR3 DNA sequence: TGTGCCAGCAGCCTGGGTATTTGGGGGCTAAACTATGGCTACACCTTC. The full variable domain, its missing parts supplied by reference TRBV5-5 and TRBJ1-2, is DAGVTQSPTHLIKTRGQQVTLRCSPISGHKSVSWYQQVLGQGPQFIFQYYEKEERGRGNFPDRFSARQFPNYSSELNVNALLLGDSALYLCASSLGIWGLNYGYTFGSGTRLTVV.

The CDR3 DNA is TGTGCCAGCAGCTTAGAGGTGGGACAGGGATACGAGCAGTACTTC. Protein sequence: CASSLEVGQGYEQYF. This chain links TRBV11-3 with TRBJ2-7, with TRBD1 identical over 9 bases. V dropped 0 bases and J dropped 4; count of bases not matched to a gene: 4. This CDR3 has 15 amino acids. Germline loops: CDR1 SGHNT, CDR2 YENEEA.

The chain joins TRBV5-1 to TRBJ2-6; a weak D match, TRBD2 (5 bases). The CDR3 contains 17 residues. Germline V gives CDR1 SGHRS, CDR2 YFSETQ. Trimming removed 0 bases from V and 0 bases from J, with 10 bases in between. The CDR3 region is CASSLEQAGSGANVLTF. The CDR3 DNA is TGCGCCAGCAGCTTGGAGCAGGCGGGCTCTGGGGCCAACGTCCTGACTTTC.

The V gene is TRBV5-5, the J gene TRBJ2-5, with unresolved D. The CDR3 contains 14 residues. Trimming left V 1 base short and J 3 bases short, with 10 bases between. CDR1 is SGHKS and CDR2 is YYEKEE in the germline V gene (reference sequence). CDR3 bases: TGTGCCAGCAGCTTGTTGCTCGGAAAAGAGACCCAGTACTTC. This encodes CASSLLLGKETQYF.

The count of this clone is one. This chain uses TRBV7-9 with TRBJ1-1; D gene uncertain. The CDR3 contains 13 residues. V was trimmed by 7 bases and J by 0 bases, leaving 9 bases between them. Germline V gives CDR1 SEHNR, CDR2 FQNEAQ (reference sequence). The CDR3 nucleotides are TGTGCCAGCACCGAAACGATGAACACTGAAGCTTTCTTT. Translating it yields CASTETMNTEAFF. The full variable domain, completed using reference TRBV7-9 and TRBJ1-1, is DTGVSQNPRHKITKRGQNVTFRCDPISEHNRLYWYRQTLGQGPEFLTYFQNEAQLEKSRLLSDRFSAERPKGSFSTLEIQRTEQGDSAMYLCASTETMNTEAFFGQGTRLTVV.

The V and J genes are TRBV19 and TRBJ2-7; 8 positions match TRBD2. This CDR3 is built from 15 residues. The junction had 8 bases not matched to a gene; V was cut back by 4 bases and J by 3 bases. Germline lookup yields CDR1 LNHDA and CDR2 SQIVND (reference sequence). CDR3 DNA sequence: TGTGCCAGTAGTACCATACTAGCGGACAGCTACGAGCAGTACTTC. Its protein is CASSTILADSYEQYF. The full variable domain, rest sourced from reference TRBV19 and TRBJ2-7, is DGGITQSPKYLFRKEGQNVTLSCEQNLNHDAMYWYRQDPGQGLRLIYYSQIVNDFQKGDIAEGYSVSREKKESFPLTVTSAQKNPTAFYLCASSTILADSYEQYFGPGTRLTVT.

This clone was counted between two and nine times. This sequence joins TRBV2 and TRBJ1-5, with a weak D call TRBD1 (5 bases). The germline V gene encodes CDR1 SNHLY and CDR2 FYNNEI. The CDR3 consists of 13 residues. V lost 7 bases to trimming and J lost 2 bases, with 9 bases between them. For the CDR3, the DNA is TGTGCCAGCACAAGGGACGGCAATCAGCCCCAGCATTTT. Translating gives CASTRDGNQPQHF.

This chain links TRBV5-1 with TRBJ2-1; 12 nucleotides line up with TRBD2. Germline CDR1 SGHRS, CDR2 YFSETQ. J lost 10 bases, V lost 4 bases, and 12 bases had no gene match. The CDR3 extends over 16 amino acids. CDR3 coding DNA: TGCGCCAGCAGCCTAAGGACTAGCGGGGCTGTGTGGGAGCAGTTCTTC. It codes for CASSLRTSGAVWEQFF.

CDR3 sequence: CASSQNAGETQYF. The CDR3 region has the DNA TGCGCCAGCAGCCAGAATGCGGGAGAGACCCAGTACTTC. The genes are TRBV4-1 and TRBJ2-5; tentatively, D is TRBD2 (5 bases). V shed 3 bases and J shed 4 bases, with 9 bases lying between them. CDR3 length: 13 amino acids. Germline CDR1 MGHRA, CDR2 YSYEKL.

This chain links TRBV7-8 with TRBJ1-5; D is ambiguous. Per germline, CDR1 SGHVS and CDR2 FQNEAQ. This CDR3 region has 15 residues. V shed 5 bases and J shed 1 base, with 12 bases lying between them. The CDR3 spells CASSPRETSNQPQHF. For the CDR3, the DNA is TGTGCCAGCAGCCCTAGGGAGACGAGCAATCAGCCCCAGCATTTT.

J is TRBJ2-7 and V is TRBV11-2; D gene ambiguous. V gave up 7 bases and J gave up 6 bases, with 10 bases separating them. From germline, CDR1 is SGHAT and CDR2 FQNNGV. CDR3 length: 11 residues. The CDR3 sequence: CASTSSPEQYF. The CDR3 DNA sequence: TGTGCCAGCACCTCTTCCCCCGAGCAGTACTTC.

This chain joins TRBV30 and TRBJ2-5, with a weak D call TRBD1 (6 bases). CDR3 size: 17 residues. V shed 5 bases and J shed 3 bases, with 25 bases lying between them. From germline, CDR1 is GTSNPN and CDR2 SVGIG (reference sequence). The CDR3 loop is CAWSVQAGAWVKETQYF. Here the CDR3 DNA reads TGTGCCTGGTCAGTACAGGCAGGGGCGTGGGTAAAAGAGACCCAGTACTTC.

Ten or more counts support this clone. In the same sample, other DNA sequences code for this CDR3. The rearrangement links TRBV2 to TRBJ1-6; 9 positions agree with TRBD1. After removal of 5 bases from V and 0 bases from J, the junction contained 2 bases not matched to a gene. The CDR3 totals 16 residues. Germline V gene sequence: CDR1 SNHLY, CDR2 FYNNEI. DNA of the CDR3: TGTGCCAGCAGTTTGGGACAGGGCTCCTATAATTCACCCCTCCACTTT. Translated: CASSLGQGSYNSPLHF.

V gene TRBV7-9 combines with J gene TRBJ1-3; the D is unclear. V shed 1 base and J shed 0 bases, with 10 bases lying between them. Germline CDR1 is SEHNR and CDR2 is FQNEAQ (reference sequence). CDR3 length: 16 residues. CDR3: CASSLGGQSSGNTIYF. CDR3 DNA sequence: TGTGCCAGCAGCTTAGGGGGTCAGAGCTCTGGAAACACCATATATTTT.

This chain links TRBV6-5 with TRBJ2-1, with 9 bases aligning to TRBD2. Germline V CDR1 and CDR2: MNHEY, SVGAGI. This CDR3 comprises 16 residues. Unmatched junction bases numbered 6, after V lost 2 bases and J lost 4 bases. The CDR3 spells CASSYEPLAGYNEQFF. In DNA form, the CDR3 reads TGTGCCAGCAGTTACGAGCCCCTAGCGGGGTACAATGAGCAGTTCTTC.

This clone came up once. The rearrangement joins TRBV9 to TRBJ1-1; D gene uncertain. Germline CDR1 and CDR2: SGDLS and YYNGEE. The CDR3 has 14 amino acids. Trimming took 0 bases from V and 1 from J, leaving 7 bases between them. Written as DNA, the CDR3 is TGTGCCAGCAGCGTAGACAGCAGGAACACTGAAGCTTTCTTT. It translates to CASSVDSRNTEAFF.